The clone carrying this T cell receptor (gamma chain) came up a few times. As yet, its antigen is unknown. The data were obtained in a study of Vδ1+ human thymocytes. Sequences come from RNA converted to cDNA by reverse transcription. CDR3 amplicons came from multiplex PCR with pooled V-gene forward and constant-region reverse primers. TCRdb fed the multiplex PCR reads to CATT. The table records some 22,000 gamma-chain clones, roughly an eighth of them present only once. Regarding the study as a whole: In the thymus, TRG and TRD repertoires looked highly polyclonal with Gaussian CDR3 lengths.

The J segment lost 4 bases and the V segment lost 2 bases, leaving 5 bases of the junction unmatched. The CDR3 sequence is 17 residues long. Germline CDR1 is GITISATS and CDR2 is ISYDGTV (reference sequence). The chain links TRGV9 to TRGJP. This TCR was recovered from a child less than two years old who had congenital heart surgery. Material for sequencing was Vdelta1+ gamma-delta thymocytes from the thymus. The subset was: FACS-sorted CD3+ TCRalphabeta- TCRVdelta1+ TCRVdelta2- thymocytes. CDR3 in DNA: TGTGCCTTGTGGGAGGCCTTCCAAGAGTTGGGCAAAAAAATCAAGGTATTT. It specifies CALWEAFQELGKKIKVF.